The 12 T cell receptor beta chains presented below share a single source sample, sequenced in a study of cytomegalovirus exposure and HLA in healthy donors. 13 Jbeta primers and 60 Vbeta primers were used for the PCR. TCRdb keeps only in-frame clones here, not all; method: immunoSEQ multiplex PCR. The table has a few hundred thousand clones, 70% to 80% seen once. The sample was PBMCs. These receptors all come from a girl under 10 years old in good health and CMV-seronegative.

The table lists this clone with a count of one. The chain couples TRBV30 to TRBJ1-5; the match to TRBD1 covers 8 bases. V dropped 3 bases and J dropped 4; count of bases not matched to a gene: 8. The CDR3 spans 15 residues. Germline V gene sequence: CDR1 GTSNPN, CDR2 SVGIG (reference sequence). DNA of the CDR3: TGTGCCTGGAGCCATGGACAGGGACCTAATCAGCCCCAGCATTTT. It specifies CAWSHGQGPNQPQHF.

The J gene is TRBJ1-6, the V gene TRBV5-4; tentatively, D is TRBD1 (6 bases). V was cut by 5 bases and J by 7 bases, with 16 bases left in between. This CDR3 has 15 amino acids. The germline V gene has CDR1 SGHNT and CDR2 YYREEE (reference sequence). The DNA of the CDR3 is TGTGCCAGCAGAGGGGGGGTAGACACGAATTCACCCCTCCACTTT. Translated: CASRGGVDTNSPLHF.

This rearrangement joins TRBV4-1 to TRBJ1-1; 7 bases match TRBD1. The CDR3 has 16 residues. Germline CDR1 and CDR2: MGHRA and YSYEKL. Unmatched junction bases numbered 11, after V lost 1 base and J lost 6 bases. Here the CDR3 reads CASSQGQGLMVSEAFF. Here the CDR3 DNA reads TGCGCCAGCAGCCAAGGACAGGGTCTTATGGTTTCTGAAGCTTTCTTT.

The V call is TRBV10-3, the J call TRBJ1-2, with D perhaps matching TRBD1 (6 bases). Germline values: CDR1 ENHRY, CDR2 SYGVKD. The CDR3 has 18 residues. Trimming stripped 2 bases from V and 4 bases from J, with 23 bases between. The CDR3 coding sequence is TGTGCCATCAGTGAGCCTTCCTCTGGGGGCAGAGGCCGCTATGGCTACACCTTC. Amino acids: CAISEPSSGGRGRYGYTF.

The DNA for the CDR3 is TGTGCCAGTAGTAGGACTAGCGGGAGAGAAGAGACCCAGTACTTC. It specifies CASSRTSGREETQYF. The rearrangement joins TRBV19 to TRBJ2-5; 13 nucleotides align to TRBD2. Germline CDR1 reads LNHDA; CDR2 reads SQIVND (reference sequence). The length of the CDR3 is 15 residues. J gave up 3 bases and V 4 bases, and 2 bases lay outside the gene matches.

This CDR3 reads CASRQTASGGEQFF. CDR3 coding DNA: TGCGCCAGCAGACAAACCGCCAGTGGAGGTGAGCAGTTCTTC. The V call is TRBV4-1, the J call TRBJ2-1; D might be TRBD2 (5 bases). V was shortened by 6 bases and J by 9 bases, with 18 bases between the two germline ends. The CDR3 has 14 residues. From germline, CDR1 is MGHRA and CDR2 YSYEKL.

A single count supports this clone. V is TRBV10-3 and J is TRBJ2-7, with 8 nucleotides matching TRBD1. Trimming at V came to 10 bases and at J to 1 base, leaving 6 bases not matched to a gene. This CDR3 has 13 amino acids. CDR1 is ENHRY, CDR2 SYGVKD, per germline. The CDR3 DNA is TGTGCCACCCAGGGGGCAGGGTCCTACGAGCAGTACTTC. It translates to CATQGAGSYEQYF.

The J gene is TRBJ2-3, the V gene TRBV6-5, with D possibly TRBD2 on 6 matching bases. Between the trimmed V and J ends, which lost 5 bases and 6 bases, there was a span of 18 bases. This CDR3 contains 15 residues. Germline V gives CDR1 MNHEY, CDR2 SVGAGI. CDR3 DNA sequence: TGTGCCAGCAGTGCGGGGCTCCTTCTTTCCGATACGCAGTATTTT. Its protein is CASSAGLLLSDTQYF.

The chain links TRBV7-3 to TRBJ2-3; 11 bases match TRBD2. The germline gives CDR1 SGHTA, CDR2 FQGTGA. V shed 0 bases, J shed 4 bases, and the junction held 9 bases outside the gene matches. The CDR3 runs 18 residues. CDR3 region: CASSLTSGGVQKADTQYF. The CDR3 DNA reads as TGTGCCAGCAGCTTAACTAGCGGGGGGGTCCAAAAGGCAGATACGCAGTATTTT.

This CDR3 reads CASSGSGTGYDNEQYF. DNA of the CDR3: TGCGCCAGCAGCGGGTCCGGGACAGGGTATGATAACGAGCAGTACTTC. The chain couples TRBV4-1 to TRBJ2-7; 9 nucleotides match TRBD1. CDR1 and CDR2 from the germline V gene are MGHRA and YSYEKL. The CDR3 covers 16 residues. Unmatched junction bases numbered 13, after V lost 5 bases and J lost 5 bases.

The chain couples TRBV10-1 to TRBJ2-7; D is possibly TRBD2 (5 bases). Germline loops: CDR1 WNHNN, CDR2 SYGVQD (reference sequence). V was cut by 3 bases and J by 4 bases, with 7 bases left in between. The CDR3 consists of 12 residues. CDR3 amino acids: CASSDRGYEQYF. The CDR3 bases are TGCGCCAGCAGTGACCGGGGTTACGAGCAGTACTTC.

The CDR3 loop reads CASSFVAREQYF. For the CDR3, the DNA is TGTGCCAGCAGCTTCGTAGCGCGCGAGCAGTACTTC. The chain links TRBV11-2 to TRBJ2-7; D might be TRBD2 (5 bases). The ends were cut back, 3 bases at V and 6 bases at J, with 9 bases in the middle. The CDR3 consists of 12 residues. Germline V gives CDR1 SGHAT, CDR2 FQNNGV.